The 6 T cell receptor beta chains in this list originate from one sample, sequenced in a study of T cell changes during pregnancy in multiple sclerosis (dated 2019 in TCRdb). The library was produced with the immunoSEQ multiplex PCR assay. TCRdb mirrors the immuneACCESS table, restricted to in-frame sequences. Some clones are absent from its copies; in checked studies, under half trace to an unresolved V gene, and the reason for the others is unknown. Counted in this sample were 50,000 to 55,000 clones; 90% to 95% of them appeared once. The top ten constitute 0.35% to 0.45% of the sample. This specimen was CD4+ T cells from peripheral blood mononuclear cells, taken after pregnancy. These receptor sequences come from a female donor with multiple sclerosis, enrolled in a pregnancy study.

The genes are TRBV10-3 and TRBJ1-2, with D perhaps TRBD1 (6 bases). There are 13 residues in the CDR3. Germline CDR1 is ENHRY and CDR2 is SYGVKD. Trimming shortened V by 6 bases and J by 4 bases, and 12 bases separated the two germline ends. The CDR3 bases are TGTGCCATCAGGGACGGGACAAGCTATGGCTACACCTTC. Translated, it gives CAIRDGTSYGYTF.

The J gene is TRBJ2-5, the V gene TRBV5-6, with 14 positions matching TRBD2. Trimming took 3 bases from V and 9 from J; bases not matched to a gene: 13. This CDR3 contains 17 residues. In germline, CDR1 is SGHDT, CDR2 YYEEEE. CDR3 residues: CASSSSGLAGGVRAQYF. The DNA for the CDR3 is TGTGCCAGCAGCTCATCTGGACTAGCGGGAGGTGTCAGGGCCCAGTACTTC.

The V and J genes are TRBV7-3 and TRBJ1-1; 7 bases are a match to TRBD1. Germline V CDR1 and CDR2: SGHTA, FQGTGA. V lost 1 base and J lost 0; bases outside the gene matches: 5. The CDR3 has 16 residues. CDR3 residues: CASSLMGQSMNTEAFF. The CDR3 DNA follows: TGTGCCAGCAGCTTAATGGGACAGAGTATGAACACTGAAGCTTTCTTT.

V is TRBV19 and J is TRBJ2-1; 9 bases line up with TRBD2. CDR1 and CDR2 (germline): LNHDA, SQIVND (reference sequence). This CDR3 region has 13 residues. The V gene end was trimmed by 10 bases and the J gene end by 6 bases; junction bases not matched to a gene: 7. The CDR3 DNA sequence: TGTGCCACGACTAGCGGAGGGGGCAATGAGCAGTTCTTC. It specifies CATTSGGGNEQFF.

This clone was recorded only once. The V and J genes are TRBV11-2 and TRBJ2-7; a weak D match, TRBD1 (5 bases). V dropped 2 bases and J dropped 2 bases, with 10 bases sitting between them. CDR3 length equals 14 residues. Germline lookup yields CDR1 SGHAT and CDR2 FQNNGV. CDR3 DNA sequence: TGTGCCAGCAGCTTACAGGGTCAAACCTACGAGCAGTACTTC. Protein sequence: CASSLQGQTYEQYF.

V usage is TRBV9 and J usage is TRBJ2-3; 7 bases fit TRBD1. V shed 0 bases, J shed 6 bases, and the junction held 4 bases outside the gene matches. The CDR3 is 14 amino acids. In germline, CDR1 is SGDLS, CDR2 YYNGEE. CDR3 in amino acids: CASSVDRGSDTQYF. The CDR3 DNA reads TGTGCCAGCAGCGTAGACAGGGGTAGCGATACGCAGTATTTT.